One TCR beta chain is described in this entry. The source of the sample is a study of blood T cells in healthy people across ages. Study-wide background: In model experiments, template switching was able to capture about one barcoded beta molecule for every two T cells that were present.

In germline, CDR1 is SGHAT, CDR2 FQDESV (reference sequence). The CDR3 runs 16 residues. V was clipped by 2 bases and J by 7 bases, with 21 bases between them. PCR was performed a second time for 7 to 11 cycles using a sample-barcoded 5' primer and a J-beta primer mix. TCRdb used MiXCR to reprocess the 5' RACE reads, holding one entry per CDR3 protein. The sample yields about 1.6 million distinct CDR3 sequences, 30% to 35% seen once. Isolation yielded PBMCs, at least 6.5 million per sample, in every case. V is TRBV11-1 and J is TRBJ2-7, with D perhaps TRBD2 (7 bases). The TCR sequence derives from a young woman in good health. Sequencing was carried out using blood. CDR3 amino acids: CASSLRGGLTAREQYF. In DNA, the CDR3 is TGTGCCAGCAGCTTAAGGGGGGGCCTTACCGCGCGGGAGCAGTACTTC.